Listed here are 30 T cell receptor beta chains from one sample, sequenced in a study of control samples from healthy donors and cancer patients. Sequencing was performed with immunoSEQ multiplex PCR; in TCRdb, only in-frame clones are kept and a portion is missing. The sample gives 150,000 or so clones, 85% to 95% of which show up once; 13% is in the top ten. Sequencing was performed on blood. The receptor set was obtained from a man aged 35 to 55 in good health.

V gene TRBV10-3 combines with J gene TRBJ2-7; D possibly uses TRBD1 or TRBD2 (5 bases each). Per germline, CDR1 ENHRY and CDR2 SYGVKD. V was pared by 2 bases and J by 7 bases, with 15 bases between. CDR3 size: 14 residues. The CDR3 DNA is TGTGCCATCAGTGAGGGGGGACCCCGTCCTGAGCAGTACTTC. Translating gives CAISEGGPRPEQYF.

V is TRBV11-3 and J is TRBJ2-1; D remains ambiguous. This CDR3 has 12 amino acids. Germline V lookup: CDR1 SGHNT, CDR2 YENEEA. With 1 base removed from V and 8 bases from J, the gap between germline ends came to 6 bases. The CDR3 loop reads CASSLGRDEQFF. The CDR3 DNA is TGTGCCAGCAGCTTAGGCCGGGATGAGCAGTTCTTC.

The chain combines TRBV6-5 with TRBJ1-5, with D uncertain. Germline CDR1 and CDR2: MNHEY and SVGAGI. V shed 6 bases and J shed 6 bases, with 6 bases lying between them. The length of the CDR3 is 11 residues. CDR3 DNA sequence: TGTGCCAGCAGAAATGCTCAGCCCCAGCATTTT. Translation: CASRNAQPQHF.

V is TRBV24-1 and J is TRBJ1-2; D possibly corresponds to TRBD1 (6 bases). V lost 4 bases and J lost 8, with 22 bases in between. Germline CDR1 and CDR2: KGHDR and SFDVKD. The CDR3 has 16 amino acids. Here the CDR3 DNA reads TGTGCCACCAGTGAAACCCGGGCTACAGGGATTTCGGGCTACACCTTC. Its protein is CATSETRATGISGYTF.

This clone was seen only once. The V call is TRBV6-2 or TRBV6-3, the J call TRBJ1-5; D unclear. Trimming took off 6 bases at V and 1 base at J, with 16 bases between the two ends. The CDR3 covers 16 residues. Germline CDR1 reads MNHEY; CDR2 reads SVGEGT. The CDR3 nucleotides read TGTGCCAGCAGCTTTGAGGCAGGACGAAGCAATCAGCCCCAGCATTTT. Translated, it gives CASSFEAGRSNQPQHF.

V gene TRBV28 combines with J gene TRBJ1-4; D gene ambiguous. The CDR3 spans 10 residues. V was pared by 8 bases and J by 8 bases, with 6 bases between. Germline values: CDR1 MDHEN, CDR2 SYDVKM. CDR3 in amino acids: CASGGEKLFF. CDR3 nucleotide sequence: TGTGCCAGCGGAGGGGAAAAACTGTTTTTT.

The chain employs TRBV9 and TRBJ1-2; a weak D match, TRBD1 (6 bases). The CDR3 consists of 16 residues. V lost 0 bases and J lost 6, with 18 bases in between. CDR1 SGDLS and CDR2 YYNGEE come from the germline V gene. For the CDR3, the DNA is TGTGCCAGCAGCGTAGTAGGACGGCCGAGGGGGGATGGCTACACCTTC. Translated, it gives CASSVVGRPRGDGYTF.

The genes are TRBV5-1 and TRBJ2-5; the D is unclear. With 0 bases removed from V and 4 bases from J, the gap between germline ends came to 10 bases. Germline V gene sequence: CDR1 SGHRS, CDR2 YFSETQ. The CDR3 covers 14 residues. Here the CDR3 reads CASSLEGGRETQYF. The CDR3, as DNA: TGCGCCAGCAGCTTGGAGGGTGGCCGAGAGACCCAGTACTTC.

This chain links TRBV30 with TRBJ2-7; 7 positions match TRBD1. After removal of 3 bases from V and 1 base from J, the junction contained 9 bases not matched to a gene. CDR1 is GTSNPN and CDR2 is SVGIG in the germline V gene (reference sequence). CDR3 length equals 15 residues. For the CDR3, the DNA is TGTGCCTGGAGCTCTCGACAGGGAGCTTCCTACGAGCAGTACTTC. Amino acids: CAWSSRQGASYEQYF. The complete variable domain, with remaining parts taken from reference TRBV30 and TRBJ2-7, reads SQTIHQWPATLVQPVGSPLSLECTVEGTSNPNLYWYRQAAGRGLQLLFYSVGIGQISSEVPQNLSASRPQDRQFILSSKKLLLSDSGFYLCAWSSRQGASYEQYFGPGTRLTVT.

This clone appeared a single time. The genes are TRBV27 and TRBJ1-5, with TRBD1 identical over 8 bases. V lost 8 bases, J lost 4 bases, and 10 bases stayed unmatched. This CDR3 is built from 15 residues. Germline values: CDR1 MNHEY, CDR2 SMNVEV (reference sequence). The CDR3 DNA follows: TGTGCCAGCCGGGCCCTGGACAGGGATAATCAGCCCCAGCATTTT. Protein product: CASRALDRDNQPQHF.

The chain has TRBV5-6 and TRBJ2-1; D is ambiguous. This CDR3 has 12 amino acids. CDR1 and CDR2 from the germline V gene are SGHDT and YYEEEE. V gave up 3 bases and J gave up 6 bases, with 7 bases separating them. The CDR3 DNA follows: TGTGCCAGCAGCTCGGCCCCCAATGAGCAGTTCTTC. It yields the protein CASSSAPNEQFF.

The chain is built from TRBV4-1 and TRBJ1-1, with a possible D match to TRBD1 (5 bases). The length of the CDR3 is 13 residues. Germline assignment: CDR1 MGHRA and CDR2 YSYEKL. V was trimmed by 4 bases and J by 5 bases, leaving 11 bases between them. CDR3 bases: TGCGCCAGCAGCCCTATGCGGGGGACTGAAGCTTTCTTT. Protein sequence: CASSPMRGTEAFF.

CDR3 DNA: TGTGCCAGCACCCCTGGGACGGGGACCCTCTACGAGCAGTACTTC. It codes for CASTPGTGTLYEQYF. V is TRBV2 and J is TRBJ2-7; D might be TRBD1 or TRBD2, each matching 5 bases. This CDR3 contains 15 residues. Trimming removed 7 bases at V and 3 bases at J, with 19 bases between. The V gene's germline CDR1 is SNHLY and CDR2 FYNNEI. The complete variable domain, with remaining parts taken from reference TRBV2 and TRBJ2-7, reads EPEVTQTPSHQVTQMGQEVILRCVPISNHLYFYWYRQILGQKVEFLVSFYNNEISEKSEIFDDQFSVERPDGSNFTLKIRSTKLEDSAMYFCASTPGTGTLYEQYFGPGTRLTVT.

This clone is a singleton in its sample. The chain has TRBV25-1 and TRBJ1-2; TRBD1 might be the D (6 bases). The V end was cut by 4 bases, the J end by 8 bases, with 8 bases between. Germline CDR1 is MGHDK and CDR2 is SYGVNS. This CDR3 has 11 amino acids. CDR3 nucleotides: TGTGCCAGCAGTGGGGGGCCAGGCTACACCTTC. Its protein is CASSGGPGYTF.

V is TRBV4-1 and J is TRBJ1-2; 8 bases are a match to TRBD1. V lost 4 bases, J lost 6 bases, and 16 bases stayed unmatched. CDR1 and CDR2 (germline): MGHRA, YSYEKL. This CDR3 region has 17 residues. The CDR3 DNA sequence: TGCGCCAGCAGCCGTGACAGGGGAAAATTTTCGTTTAATGGCTACACCTTC. This encodes CASSRDRGKFSFNGYTF.

This chain uses TRBV9 with TRBJ2-6; D call uncertain. The CDR3 covers 16 residues. Germline lookup yields CDR1 SGDLS and CDR2 YYNGEE. Deletions cut 0 bases from V and 4 bases from J, with 11 bases between. The CDR3 here is CASSVDGMAGANVLTF. The CDR3 region has the DNA TGTGCCAGCAGCGTAGATGGCATGGCGGGGGCCAACGTCCTGACTTTC.

This rearrangement joins TRBV7-9 to TRBJ2-5; D perhaps matches TRBD1 (6 bases). Trimming removed 10 bases from V and 3 bases from J, with 24 bases in between. Germline values: CDR1 SEHNR, CDR2 FQNEAQ (reference sequence). This CDR3 comprises 16 residues. The CDR3 DNA is TGTGCCATGAGCTTTCTGGGGGCAGGTTGGAAAGAGACCCAGTACTTC. Translated: CAMSFLGAGWKETQYF.

The chain joins TRBV7-9 to TRBJ1-1, with 8 bases that match TRBD1. Germline CDR1 SEHNR, CDR2 FQNEAQ (reference sequence). The CDR3 runs to 15 residues. V shed 3 bases, J shed 6 bases, and the junction held 9 bases outside the gene matches. The CDR3 DNA reads TGTGCCAGCAGCTTTAGACAGGGGACTATTTCTGAAGCTTTCTTT. It codes for CASSFRQGTISEAFF.

The chain joins TRBV6-5 to TRBJ1-4; no reliable D call. CDR1 and CDR2 (germline): MNHEY, SVGAGI. This CDR3 contains 14 residues. Trimming shortened V by 4 bases and J by 0 bases, and 6 bases separated the two germline ends. This CDR3 reads CASSFDATNEKLFF. The CDR3 DNA follows: TGTGCCAGCAGTTTTGACGCAACTAATGAAAAACTGTTTTTT.

V and J are TRBV28 and TRBJ2-7; D unclear. Germline CDR1 reads MDHEN; CDR2 reads SYDVKM. Trimming cost V 2 bases and J 3 bases, with 5 bases left between them. The CDR3 is 12 residues long. CDR3 amino acids: CASSLNSYEQYF. Here the CDR3 DNA reads TGTGCCAGCAGTTTAAACAGCTACGAGCAGTACTTC.

The chain uses TRBV27 and TRBJ2-4; maybe TRBD2 (6 bases). Germline lookup yields CDR1 MNHEY and CDR2 SMNVEV (reference sequence). The CDR3 has 14 residues. Between the trimmed V and J ends, which lost 5 bases and 4 bases, there was a span of 12 bases. The CDR3 loop reads CASSKLAQKNIQYF. CDR3 nucleotides: TGTGCCAGCAGTAAACTAGCACAGAAAAACATTCAGTACTTC.

The V and J genes are TRBV4-2 and TRBJ1-6, with D uncertain. The CDR3 has 18 amino acids. Trimming pared 1 base from V and 0 bases from J, leaving 13 bases between. The germline CDR1 and CDR2 sequences are LGHNA and YNFKEQ. The CDR3 reads CASSQASLSSSYNSPLHF. In DNA, the CDR3 is TGTGCCAGCAGCCAAGCAAGCCTCTCCAGCTCCTATAATTCACCCCTCCACTTT.

The sample holds one count of this clone. The V call is TRBV10-2, the J call TRBJ2-1; D possibly corresponds to TRBD2 (5 bases). Germline values: CDR1 WSHSY, CDR2 SAAADI. Trimming pared 4 bases from V and 10 bases from J, leaving 17 bases between. The CDR3 runs to 14 residues. CDR3 DNA sequence: TGCGCCAGCAGTGCCCGGGATCTGTATCGGGAGCAGTTCTTC. Protein product: CASSARDLYREQFF.

The chain combines TRBV12-3 or TRBV12-4 with TRBJ2-5; weak D call: TRBD1 (5 bases). Trimming took 1 base from V and 2 from J, leaving 5 bases between them. The CDR3 has 13 amino acids. Written as DNA, the CDR3 is TGTGCCAGCAGTTTAGGACAGCAAGAGACCCAGTACTTC. Translating gives CASSLGQQETQYF.

The chain employs TRBV24-1 and TRBJ1-6, with D unclear. The length of the CDR3 is 16 residues. Germline values: CDR1 KGHDR, CDR2 SFDVKD. Deletions cut 0 bases from V and 4 bases from J, with 9 bases between. CDR3 residues: CATSDLQPPYNSPLHF. CDR3 nucleotides: TGTGCCACCAGTGATTTGCAACCGCCATATAATTCACCCCTCCACTTT.

The V and J genes are TRBV14 and TRBJ2-7, with D possibly TRBD2 on 6 matching bases. The ends were cut back, 1 base at V and 5 bases at J, with 21 bases in the middle. The CDR3 is 17 residues long. CDR1 and CDR2 from the germline V gene are SGHDN and FVKESK. CDR3 DNA: TGTGCCAGCAGCCAAGCCCGGACTATAAGGTTACTTGACGAGCAGTACTTC. Translated, it gives CASSQARTIRLLDEQYF.

V and J are TRBV5-6 and TRBJ2-3; tentatively, D is TRBD2 (5 bases). Germline CDR1 SGHDT, CDR2 YYEEEE. Trimming cost V 0 bases and J 3 bases, with 17 bases left between them. This CDR3 is 17 amino acids long. The CDR3 nucleotides read TGTGCCAGCAGCTTGGAGCGGCCCGAGGATCCAACAGATACGCAGTATTTT. Translating gives CASSLERPEDPTDTQYF. The whole variable domain, filled in from reference TRBV5-6 and TRBJ2-3, reads DAGVTQSPTHLIKTRGQQVTLRCSPKSGHDTVSWYQQALGQGPQFIFQYYEEEERQRGNFPDRFSGHQFPNYSSELNVNALLLGDSALYLCASSLERPEDPTDTQYFGPGTRLTVL.

V and J are TRBV9 and TRBJ2-7; perhaps TRBD2 as D (6 bases). Trimming took 4 bases from V and 5 from J, leaving 16 bases between them. The CDR3 covers 14 residues. CDR1 is SGDLS and CDR2 is YYNGEE in the germline V gene. The CDR3 spells CASSLTSRENEQYF. CDR3 DNA: TGTGCCAGCAGCTTGACGTCACGGGAGAACGAGCAGTACTTC.

The V and J genes are TRBV15 and TRBJ2-5; a possible D gene is TRBD1 (5 bases). CDR3 length equals 15 residues. V was shortened by 0 bases and J by 0 bases, with 8 bases between the two germline ends. Per the germline V gene, CDR1 is LNHNV and CDR2 is YYDKDF (reference sequence). The CDR3 is CATSRDGAYQETQYF. CDR3 sequence (DNA): TGTGCCACCAGCAGAGATGGGGCGTACCAAGAGACCCAGTACTTC.

The chain links TRBV6-4 to TRBJ1-5; 8 bases are a match to TRBD1. V gave up 3 bases and J gave up 6 bases; unmatched junction bases: 16. Germline loops: CDR1 MRHNA, CDR2 SNTAGT. The CDR3 is 18 amino acids. The CDR3 region is CASSEGQEGAHVTQPQHF. CDR3 nucleotide sequence: TGTGCCAGCAGTGAGGGACAGGAGGGCGCCCATGTTACTCAGCCCCAGCATTTT.